This T cell receptor (beta chain) emerged from a study of blood T cells in healthy people across ages. About this clonotype: The antigen is undetermined.

Through a sample-barcoded 5' primer and a J-beta primer mix, a second PCR was run for about 6 to 11 cycles. A single record per CDR3 protein comes from TCRdb applying MiXCR to the 5' RACE reads. The sample has fewer than 2 million distinct CDR3 sequences; approximately 39% are singletons. Study-level findings and limits: Researchers said unsorted PBMCs prevented a conclusive naive versus antigen-experienced comparison. Per million T cells, TCR beta diversity dropped about linearly as age rose. The long-lived group displayed more naive CD4+ cells, plus higher diversity, than the aged donors did.

The sequenced sample was blood. The TCR originated in a human donor in good health.

The CDR3 nucleotides are TGTGCCAGCAGTGAAGCGCCGGCCTCCTACGAGCAGTACTTC. This encodes CASSEAPASYEQYF. J is TRBJ2-7 and V is TRBV2, with no clear D. The CDR3 spans 14 residues. The germline CDR1 and CDR2 sequences are SNHLY and FYNNEI. V was cut by 0 bases and J by 0 bases, with 6 bases left in between.